This is a list of T cell receptor beta chains from one sample in a study of blood T cell repertoires in COVID-19. TCRdb's copy holds only in-frame clones and misses some; the assay was immunoSEQ multiplex PCR. The sample contains approximately 270,000 clones, roughly 86% of which appear only once. The sample comprised peripheral blood. The receptors were gathered from a man aged 40-55 years with active or convalescent COVID-19. CDR3s include the opening cysteine and the closing phenylalanine or tryptophan. A D gene is named only where the DNA matches it firmly. Expanded clones are given a class, and other clones once, few, many or no size at all.

clone_size | d_call | j_call | v_call | cdr3_nt | cdr3_aa
few | - | TRBJ1-5 | TRBV3-1/TRBV3-2 | TGTGCCAGCAGTCTCGGACAGTTTCAGCCCCAGCATTTT | CASSLGQFQPQHF
- | - | TRBJ1-5 | TRBV6-5 | TGTGCCAGCATCTTTCGACAGCTAGGTCAGCCCCAGCATTTT | CASIFRQLGQPQHF
- | TRBD2 | TRBJ2-5 | TRBV6-5 | TGTGCCAGCACCCTAGCGGGCCAAGAGACCCAGTACTTC | CASTLAGQETQYF
- | TRBD1 | TRBJ1-6 | TRBV2 | TGTGCCAGGAACGAGGGACAGAGTAATTCACCCCTCCACTTT | CARNEGQSNSPLHF
- | - | TRBJ2-3 | TRBV24-1 | TGTGCCACCAGTGATTTGACTCAGGTGCCGCAGTATTTT | CATSDLTQVPQYF
- | - | TRBJ2-2 | TRBV9 | TGTGCCAGCAGCCCAACGCACAGCGGCGGGGAGCTGTTTTTT | CASSPTHSGGELFF
- | - | TRBJ1-6 | TRBV28 | TGTGCCAGTTCCCGGTCCTATAATTCACCCCTCCACTTT | CASSRSYNSPLHF
- | TRBD2 | TRBJ2-2 | TRBV5-1 | TGCGCCAGCAGCGCGGCCGGGACTAGTGACACCGGGGAGCTGTTTTTT | CASSAAGTSDTGELFF
- | - | TRBJ2-7 | TRBV21-1 | TGTGCCAGCAGCAAAGTTCACGGAGGGGTCTACGAGCAGTACTTC | CASSKVHGGVYEQYF
- | - | TRBJ1-1 | TRBV10-1 | TGCGCCAGCAGTTATGATTCGAGCGCTGAAGCTTTCTTT | CASSYDSSAEAFF
- | - | TRBJ2-7 | TRBV6-2/TRBV6-3 | TGTGCCAGCAGTTACGTGAGGGAGCAGTACTTC | CASSYVREQYF
- | - | TRBJ2-1 | TRBV9 | TGTGCCAGCAGCGTCCGGGAAGGTTCCTACAATGAGCAGTTCTTC | CASSVREGSYNEQFF
- | - | TRBJ2-2 | TRBV13 | TGTGCCAGCGTCCTAAATTCAGGACACTCGAACACCGGGGAGCTGTTTTTT | CASVLNSGHSNTGELFF
few | - | TRBJ1-1 | TRBV6-5 | TGTGCCAGCAGACCCCCCAGGAAATTGAACACTGAAGCTTTCTTT | CASRPPRKLNTEAFF
- | - | TRBJ2-3 | TRBV19 | TGTGCCAGTACGCTTTACGGGAGTGGAGATACGCAGTATTTT | CASTLYGSGDTQYF
- | - | TRBJ2-2 | TRBV19 | TGTGCCAGTAGTCGCCGCCAGGCGGGCGCGGGGAACACCGGGGAGCTGTTTTTT | CASSRRQAGAGNTGELFF
few | - | TRBJ2-1 | TRBV21-1 | TGTGCCAGCAGCAAAGCGCTAAGGGGCGCGTCCGGGAGGGCCCCAAACAATGAGCAGTTCTTC | CASSKALRGASGRAPNNEQFF
- | - | TRBJ1-2 | TRBV27 | TGTGCCAGCAGTCCCGACAGGTCCGGCTACACCTTC | CASSPDRSGYTF
- | TRBD1 | TRBJ1-5 | TRBV5-1 | TGCGCCAGCAGCACCCGGAGACTTCAGGGGGCACGGCAGCCCCAGCATTTT | CASSTRRLQGARQPQHF
- | - | TRBJ2-7 | TRBV12-5 | TGTGCTAGTGGGATCGGGGACGAGCAGTACTTC | CASGIGDEQYF
- | - | TRBJ2-2 | TRBV19 | TGTGCCAGTAGTATAGAGGGTCAGGGTCCTACCGGGGAGCTGTTTTTT | CASSIEGQGPTGELFF
- | - | TRBJ2-1 | TRBV2 | TGTGCCAGCGGTTCCCTAGGGGCCGGGCAGTTCTTC | CASGSLGAGQFF
- | TRBD2 | TRBJ2-3 | TRBV9 | TGTGCCAGCAGCCTCGGCCTAGCGGGAGGGACTAGCACAGATACGCAGTATTTT | CASSLGLAGGTSTDTQYF
- | TRBD1 | TRBJ1-4 | TRBV2 | TGTGCCAGCGGGACAGGGTATTCGGCTAATGAAAAACTGTTTTTT | CASGTGYSANEKLFF
- | TRBD2 | TRBJ2-1 | TRBV5-1 | TGCGCCAGCAGCTCCGGACTAGAGGGGTTCTTC | CASSSGLEGFF
once | - | TRBJ1-2 | TRBV3-1/TRBV3-2 | TGTGCCAGCAGCAGCAAGGGGTCCTATGGCTACACCTTC | CASSSKGSYGYTF
- | - | TRBJ2-2 | TRBV6-1 | TGTGCCAGCAGTGAACGGCCGAGGCCCGGGGAGCTGTTTTTT | CASSERPRPGELFF
- | - | TRBJ1-1 | TRBV20-1 | TGCAGTGCTAGTAACCCAGTTGTGGGCGACACTGAAGCTTTCTTT | CSASNPVVGDTEAFF
- | TRBD1 | TRBJ1-5 | TRBV19 | TGTGCCAGTAGTATCTTGATTGGGACAGGGCCCAATCAGCCCCAGCATTTT | CASSILIGTGPNQPQHF
- | TRBD2 | TRBJ2-5 | TRBV7-9 | TGTGCCAGCAGCTTGGCTAGCGGGAGCCAAGAGACCCAGTACTTC | CASSLASGSQETQYF
- | TRBD2 | TRBJ2-2 | TRBV11-3 | TGTGCCAGCAGCTTAGCGGGAGGGCCCGGGGAGCTGTTTTTT | CASSLAGGPGELFF
once | - | TRBJ1-2 | TRBV28 | TGTGCTTCAGGGCAGGGGATGACGAGAGGCTACACCTTC | CASGQGMTRGYTF
- | TRBD1 | TRBJ2-1 | TRBV25-1 | TGTGCCAGCTTACAGGGGTTGCATGAGCAGTTCTTC | CASLQGLHEQFF
- | - | TRBJ2-7 | TRBV6-5 | TGTGCCAGCAGTTACTCGAGCCCCGTCTCCTACGAGCAGTACTTC | CASSYSSPVSYEQYF
- | TRBD1 | TRBJ1-3 | TRBV3-1/TRBV3-2 | TGTGCCAGCAGCTTTACCCTCACAGGGGTGAACACCATATATTTT | CASSFTLTGVNTIYF
- | - | TRBJ2-5 | TRBV24-1 | TGTGCCACCAGTGACCGACAGGCGTACCAAGAGACCCAGTACTTC | CATSDRQAYQETQYF
- | - | TRBJ1-3 | TRBV9 | TGTGCCAGCAGCGTAGGAAGTCAGGGCTTCGGAAACACCATATATTTT | CASSVGSQGFGNTIYF
- | TRBD1 | TRBJ1-2 | TRBV19 | TGTGCCAGTACCCCCGAGGGACAGCCTTACAACTATGGCTACACCTTC | CASTPEGQPYNYGYTF
- | TRBD2 | TRBJ2-1 | TRBV11-2 | TGTGCCAGCAGTCCGGGACTAGCGGCTAACAATGAGCAGTTCTTC | CASSPGLAANNEQFF
- | - | TRBJ2-7 | TRBV7-9 | TGTGCCAGCAGCTTAGCGGGGCAGAGCTACGAGCAGTACTTC | CASSLAGQSYEQYF
few | TRBD2 | TRBJ2-2 | TRBV5-1 | TGCGCCAGCTCGAGAGTCCGGGAGGGAGCCGGGGAGCTGTTTTTT | CASSRVREGAGELFF